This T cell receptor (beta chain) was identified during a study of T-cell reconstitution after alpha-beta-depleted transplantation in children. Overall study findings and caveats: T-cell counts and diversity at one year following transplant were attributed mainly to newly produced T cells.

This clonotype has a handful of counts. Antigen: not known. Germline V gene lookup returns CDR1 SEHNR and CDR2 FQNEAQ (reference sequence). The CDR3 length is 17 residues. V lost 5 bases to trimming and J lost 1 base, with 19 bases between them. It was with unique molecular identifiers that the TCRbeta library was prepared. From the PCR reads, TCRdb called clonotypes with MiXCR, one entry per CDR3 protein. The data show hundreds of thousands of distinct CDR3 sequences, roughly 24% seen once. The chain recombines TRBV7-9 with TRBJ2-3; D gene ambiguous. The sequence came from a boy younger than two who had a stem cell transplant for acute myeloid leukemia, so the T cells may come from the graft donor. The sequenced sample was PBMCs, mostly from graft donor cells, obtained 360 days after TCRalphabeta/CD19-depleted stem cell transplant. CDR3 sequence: CASSELDVGYGTDTQYF. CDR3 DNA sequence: TGTGCCAGCAGCGAACTGGATGTGGGTTATGGCACAGATACGCAGTATTTT.